Presented here are 29 T cell receptor beta chains from one specimen sequenced in a study of blood T cells in healthy people across ages. A second PCR, run for about 7 to 12 cycles, used a sample-barcoded 5' primer plus a J-beta primer mix. In TCRdb, the 5' RACE reads were re-called with MiXCR into one record per CDR3 protein. Of about 680,000 distinct CDR3 sequences in the sample, around 45% were seen once. Sequencing was performed on blood. These receptors were obtained from a woman aged 55-70 years in good health.

V usage is TRBV25-1 and J usage is TRBJ2-2, with 12 bases aligning to TRBD2. The V gene's germline CDR1 is MGHDK and CDR2 SYGVNS. The length of the CDR3 is 15 residues. Trimming at V came to 6 bases and at J to 10 bases, leaving 9 bases not matched to a gene. In nucleotides, the CDR3 is TGTGCCAGCAGCCGGACTAGCGGGATACATGAGGAGCTGTTTTTT. Protein sequence: CASSRTSGIHEELFF.

This clonotype was found a few times. V gene TRBV12-3 or TRBV12-4 combines with J gene TRBJ2-1, with D possibly being TRBD2 (7 bases). This CDR3 is 16 amino acids long. V lost 4 bases and J lost 7, with 20 bases in between. Written as DNA, the CDR3 is TGTGCCAGCAGTTGGGGTGGGGAGGGGGAAACAAATGAGCAGTTCTTC. Translation gives CASSWGGEGETNEQFF.

The CDR3 DNA is TGTGCCAGCAGCTCGATCGTTTTAGCGGGGAATGAGCAGTTCTTC. Protein sequence: CASSSIVLAGNEQFF. The chain employs TRBV7-2 and TRBJ2-1, with 8 nucleotides matching TRBD2. This CDR3 spans 15 amino acids. Germline V lookup: CDR1 SGHTA, CDR2 FQGNSA. Losses at the gene ends were 4 bases for V and 7 bases for J; bases not matched to a gene: 9.

J is TRBJ2-5 and V is TRBV4-3; the D gene is possibly TRBD2 (5 bases). CDR1 and CDR2 from the germline V gene are LGHNA and YSLEER. The V and J ends lost 0 bases and 5 bases respectively, with 16 bases between them. This CDR3 has 16 residues. This CDR3 reads CASSQDIGGLGETQYF. The CDR3 DNA sequence: TGCGCCAGCAGCCAAGATATCGGAGGTTTGGGCGAGACCCAGTACTTC.

This sequence joins TRBV20-1 and TRBJ2-1; 7 bases are a match to TRBD2. Germline trimming cut 2 bases from V and 6 bases from J; bases unmatched to any gene: 4. The germline CDR1 and CDR2 sequences are DFQATT and SNEGSKA (reference sequence). This CDR3 spans 13 amino acids. DNA of the CDR3: TGCAGTGCTAGATCCTCGGGGGGCAATGAGCAGTTCTTC. Protein product: CSARSSGGNEQFF.

The chain joins TRBV18 to TRBJ1-1; D is possibly TRBD1 (5 bases). Per the germline V gene, CDR1 is KGHSH and CDR2 is LQKENI. Trimming pared 5 bases from V and 4 bases from J, leaving 14 bases between. The length of the CDR3 is 14 residues. The CDR3 sequence is CASSTRSGFTEAFF. CDR3 DNA: TGTGCCAGCTCAACGCGCTCAGGGTTCACTGAAGCTTTCTTT.

The chain employs TRBV7-6 and TRBJ2-3; D perhaps matches TRBD2 (6 bases). This CDR3 spans 14 amino acids. Per the germline V gene, CDR1 is SGHVS and CDR2 is FNYEAQ. Trimming stripped 5 bases from V and 4 bases from J, with 13 bases between. CDR3 sequence reads: CASSGMWGADTQYF. The CDR3 region has the DNA TGTGCCAGCAGCGGGATGTGGGGGGCAGATACGCAGTATTTT.

The chain has TRBV2 and TRBJ2-2; no clear D gene. Trimming stripped 8 bases from V and 5 bases from J, with 9 bases between. The length of the CDR3 is 12 residues. CDR1 is SNHLY, CDR2 FYNNEI, per germline. The chain's CDR3 is CASHKGTGELFF. The CDR3 nucleotides are TGTGCCAGCCATAAAGGTACCGGGGAGCTGTTTTTT.

This chain links TRBV11-2 with TRBJ2-3; tentative D call: TRBD2 (6 bases). CDR1 SGHAT and CDR2 FQNNGV come from the germline V gene. V was pared by 0 bases and J by 7 bases, with 11 bases between. The CDR3 covers 14 residues. This CDR3 reads CASSLERGGHTQYF. CDR3 coding DNA: TGTGCCAGCAGCTTAGAACGGGGAGGTCATACGCAGTATTTT.

This clonotype was detected only a few times. The chain joins TRBV20-1 to TRBJ1-1, with 8 bases that match TRBD1. Trimming cost V 5 bases and J 4 bases; bases outside gene matches: 9. Germline V lookup: CDR1 DFQATT, CDR2 SNEGSKA (reference sequence). CDR3 length: 14 amino acids. The CDR3 is CSAYSGTGATEAFF. The CDR3, as DNA: TGCAGTGCTTATTCCGGGACAGGAGCCACTGAAGCTTTCTTT.

This clonotype was counted only a few times. The chain has TRBV29-1 and TRBJ2-7; tentative D call: TRBD2 (5 bases). The germline gives CDR1 SQVTM, CDR2 ANQGSEA. Trimming pared 1 base from V and 3 bases from J, leaving 19 bases between. There are 16 residues in the CDR3. The CDR3 region has the DNA TGCAGCGTTGAAGGAGAGGGTCGAGCGGATCGCTACGAGCAGTACTTC. It specifies CSVEGEGRADRYEQYF.

The J gene is TRBJ1-2, the V gene TRBV28; 8 bases align to TRBD1. CDR3 length equals 15 residues. Trimming removed 5 bases from V and 3 bases from J; junction bases left unmatched: 8. Germline loops: CDR1 MDHEN, CDR2 SYDVKM. CDR3: CASSPQGARHYGYTF. The DNA for the CDR3 is TGTGCCAGCAGTCCGCAGGGGGCGCGACACTATGGCTACACCTTC.

J is TRBJ2-5 and V is TRBV6-5, with a possible D match to TRBD1 (6 bases). With the DNA end fitting TRBJ2-7 better, the J assignment may be wrong. Germline V gives CDR1 MNHEY, CDR2 SVGAGI. This CDR3 region has 14 residues. CDR3 sequence (DNA): TGTGCCAGCATGGGGGTCAGGGGCTCAGGCGAGCAGTACTTC. Protein product: CASMGVRGSGEQYF.

This rearrangement joins TRBV2 to TRBJ2-7; 12 positions agree with TRBD1. In germline, CDR1 is SNHLY, CDR2 FYNNEI. With V trimmed by 5 bases and J by 6 bases, 8 bases remained unmatched. The CDR3 loop spans 15 amino acids. The CDR3, as DNA: TGTGCCAGCAGTTCGTCCGGGACAGGGGGCTCCGAGCAGTACTTC. It is translated as CASSSSGTGGSEQYF.

The genes are TRBV29-1 and TRBJ2-1; 12 nucleotides line up with TRBD2. CDR1 is SQVTM and CDR2 is ANQGSEA in the germline V gene. The CDR3 loop spans 14 amino acids. J lost 8 bases, V lost 4 bases, and 6 bases had no gene match. CDR3: CSVGSSGRADEQFF. In DNA form, the CDR3 reads TGCAGCGTTGGATCTAGCGGGAGGGCCGATGAGCAGTTCTTC.

Regarding this clonotype: One end of the junction varies from germline; a read error may be responsible. V and J are TRBV2 and TRBJ2-7, with D unresolved. The CDR3 is 12 residues long. Germline V gene lookup returns CDR1 SNHLY and CDR2 FYNNEI. The CDR3: CASSGELYGQYF. CDR3 nucleotide sequence: TGTGCCAGCAGTGGGGAACTCTACGGGCAGTACTTC.

This chain uses TRBV7-9 with TRBJ2-3; 9 nucleotides match TRBD1. CDR3 length: 15 residues. The trim removed 5 bases at V and 6 bases at J, leaving 9 bases unmatched. Germline V CDR1 and CDR2: SEHNR, FQNEAQ (reference sequence). The CDR3 nucleotides are TGTGCCAGCAGCCCGGGACAGGGTATTGGGGATACGCAGTATTTT. Amino acid sequence: CASSPGQGIGDTQYF.

Only a few counts were recorded for this clonotype. In nucleotides, the CDR3 is TGTGCCAGCTCACCATCGTTGCGGGACTACGAGCAGTACTTC. Protein: CASSPSLRDYEQYF. The gene calls are TRBV18 and TRBJ2-7; possibly TRBD2 for D (6 bases). The V gene's germline CDR1 is KGHSH and CDR2 LQKENI. The length of the CDR3 is 14 residues. V lost 2 bases, J lost 3 bases, and 11 bases lay in between.

The V and J genes are TRBV2 and TRBJ1-3; TRBD1 matches 7 bases. The trim removed 4 bases at V and 0 bases at J, leaving 6 bases unmatched. Germline CDR1 reads SNHLY; CDR2 reads FYNNEI. The CDR3 totals 16 residues. The CDR3, as DNA: TGTGCCAGCAGTGTTCTGGGACAGAACTCTGGAAACACCATATATTTT. It is translated as CASSVLGQNSGNTIYF.

The sample holds many counts of this clonotype. V is TRBV6-2 or TRBV6-3 and J is TRBJ2-1, with 8 bases fitting TRBD2. CDR3 length equals 15 residues. The germline CDR1 and CDR2 sequences are MNHEY and SVGEGT. The ends lost 2 bases at V and 4 bases at J; junction bases unmatched: 4. The CDR3 bases are TGTGCCAGCAGTTACCTAGCGGGCTTTTACAATGAGCAGTTCTTC. This encodes CASSYLAGFYNEQFF.

This clonotype was seen a handful of times. The chain joins TRBV5-5 to TRBJ2-7; the D gene is possibly TRBD2 (6 bases). The CDR3 spans 15 residues. Trimming removed 3 bases at V and 6 bases at J, with 19 bases between. Germline V gene sequence: CDR1 SGHKS, CDR2 YYEKEE (reference sequence). In DNA, the CDR3 is TGTGCCAGCAGCTATGGAGGGACGGGGATAGGCGAGCAGTACTTC. Residues: CASSYGGTGIGEQYF. Based on the CDR3 plus reference TRBV5-5 and TRBJ2-7, the full variable domain is DAGVTQSPTHLIKTRGQQVTLRCSPISGHKSVSWYQQVLGQGPQFIFQYYEKEERGRGNFPDRFSARQFPNYSSELNVNALLLGDSALYLCASSYGGTGIGEQYFGPGTRLTVT.

The chain joins TRBV7-9 to TRBJ2-7; D gene uncertain. The J call could be wrong; TRBJ2-4 is a better fit for the DNA end. The V gene's germline CDR1 is SEHNR and CDR2 FQNEAQ (reference sequence). The CDR3 sequence is 14 residues long. The CDR3 DNA reads as TGTGCCAGCAGCTTAAAGGTACAAGGAAACATTCAGTACTTC. Protein product: CASSLKVQGNIQYF.

This rearrangement joins TRBV7-9 to TRBJ1-2; TRBD1 matches at 12 bases. The CDR3 is 15 amino acids. Per germline, CDR1 SEHNR and CDR2 FQNEAQ (reference sequence). Trimming cost V 5 bases and J 2 bases; bases outside gene matches: 3. CDR3 sequence: CASSHGTGGNYGYTF. CDR3 nucleotide sequence: TGTGCCAGCAGCCACGGGACAGGGGGCAACTATGGCTACACCTTC.

The rearrangement links TRBV11-3 to TRBJ2-3; D is unresolved. Germline V gene sequence: CDR1 SGHNT, CDR2 YENEEA. Trimming shortened V by 6 bases and J by 4 bases, and 14 bases separated the two germline ends. The CDR3 loop spans 14 amino acids. DNA for the CDR3: TGTGCCAGCAGTGACCCGGTCGTCCCAGATACGCAGTATTTT. It is translated as CASSDPVVPDTQYF.

This clonotype was detected a few times. The J gene is TRBJ2-1, the V gene TRBV4-3, with a weak D call TRBD1 (6 bases). In germline, CDR1 is LGHNA, CDR2 YSLEER. CDR3 size: 13 residues. V lost 2 bases and J lost 8, with 10 bases in between. CDR3 nucleotides: TGCGCCAGCAGCCAAACAGGGATGTATGAGCAGTTCTTC. Translating gives CASSQTGMYEQFF.

This chain joins TRBV5-1 and TRBJ2-5; possibly TRBD1 for D (7 bases). Between the trimmed V and J ends, which lost 3 bases and 1 base, there was a span of 13 bases. Germline CDR1 reads SGHRS; CDR2 reads YFSETQ. The CDR3 is made up of 15 amino acids. CDR3 DNA: TGCGCCAGCAGCTGCGGGACAGCGGGCCAAGAGACCCAGTACTTC. It translates to CASSCGTAGQETQYF.

In its sample, this clonotype was seen a few times. The J gene is TRBJ2-5, the V gene TRBV12-3 or TRBV12-4; 10 nucleotides agree with TRBD1. The CDR3 loop spans 15 amino acids. J gave up 5 bases and V 6 bases, and 9 bases lay outside the gene matches. The CDR3 DNA reads as TGTGCCAGCAGCTGGACAGGGGGACTAGTTGAGACCCAGTACTTC. Its translation: CASSWTGGLVETQYF.

This clonotype showed up just a few times. The J gene is TRBJ2-5, the V gene TRBV6-2 or TRBV6-3, with 10 bases identical to TRBD2. CDR1 is MNHEY, CDR2 SVGEGT, per germline. The length of the CDR3 is 15 residues. V lost 6 bases and J lost 2; bases outside the gene matches: 6. The CDR3 DNA follows: TGTGCCAGCAGCGAACTAGCGGGACCACAAGAGACCCAGTACTTC. It codes for CASSELAGPQETQYF.

The table lists this clonotype with a few counts. This chain uses TRBV7-8 with TRBJ1-4; perhaps TRBD1 as D (5 bases). The CDR3 has 18 residues. CDR1 and CDR2 (germline): SGHVS, FQNEAQ. V was clipped by 4 bases and J by 0 bases, with 18 bases between them. CDR3 coding DNA: TGTGCCAGCAGCTGGCGGGTGGTTGGGGGGGCAACTAATGAAAAACTGTTTTTT. It yields the protein CASSWRVVGGATNEKLFF.